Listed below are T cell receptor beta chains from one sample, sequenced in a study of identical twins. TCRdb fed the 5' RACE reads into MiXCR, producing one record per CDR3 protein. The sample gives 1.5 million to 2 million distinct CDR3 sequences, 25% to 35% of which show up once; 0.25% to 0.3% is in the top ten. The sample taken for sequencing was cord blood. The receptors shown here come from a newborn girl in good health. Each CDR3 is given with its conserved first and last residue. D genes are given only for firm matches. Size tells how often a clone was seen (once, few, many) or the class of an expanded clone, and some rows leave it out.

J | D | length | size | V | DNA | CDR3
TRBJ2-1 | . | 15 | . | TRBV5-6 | TGTGCCAGCAGCCCCGTCTCGCTGAGATACAATGAGCAGTTCTTC | CASSPVSLRYNEQFF
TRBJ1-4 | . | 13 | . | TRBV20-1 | TGCAGTGGGGGTGACCGGAGGGGGGGAAAACTGTTTTTT | CSGGDRRGGKLFF
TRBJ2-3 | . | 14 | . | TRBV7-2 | TGTGCCAGCAGCTTATTTCACAGCACAGATACGCAGTATTTT | CASSLFHSTDTQYF
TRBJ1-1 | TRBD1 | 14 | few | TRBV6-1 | TGTGCCAGCGCGCCAACAGGGGTAGGAACTGAAGCTTTCTTT | CASAPTGVGTEAFF
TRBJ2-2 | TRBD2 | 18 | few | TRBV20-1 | TGCAGTGCTAGAGTCTTAAATGGGACTAGCGGGAGACTTAGGGAGCTGTTTTTT | CSARVLNGTSGRLRELFF
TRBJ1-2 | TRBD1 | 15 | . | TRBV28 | TGTGCCAGCAGCCGCAACCAGGGGGCCTATTATGGCTACACCTTC | CASSRNQGAYYGYTF
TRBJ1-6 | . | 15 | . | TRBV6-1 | TGTGCCAGCAGTGAAGGGGCTGGTCTTAATTCACCCCTCCACTTT | CASSEGAGLNSPLHF
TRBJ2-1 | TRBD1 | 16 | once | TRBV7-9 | TGTGCCAGCAGCCGCAGGGGGCTCAACTCCTACAATGAGCAGTTCTTC | CASSRRGLNSYNEQFF
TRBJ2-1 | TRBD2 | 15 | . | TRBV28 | TGTGCCAGCAGTTTCGGACCTAGCGGTCACAATGAGCAGTTCTTC | CASSFGPSGHNEQFF
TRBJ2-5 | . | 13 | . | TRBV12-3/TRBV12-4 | TGTGCCAGCAGTTTGGTAGCGTCGAAGACCCAGTACTTC | CASSLVASKTQYF
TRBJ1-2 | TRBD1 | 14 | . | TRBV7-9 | TGTGCCAGCAGCGTGGGACAGGGGGCTTTTGGCTACACCTTC | CASSVGQGAFGYTF
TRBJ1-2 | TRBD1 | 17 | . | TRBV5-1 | TGCGCCAGCAGCGGAACAGGGGATTTTCCCGCTAACTATGGCTACACCTTC | CASSGTGDFPANYGYTF
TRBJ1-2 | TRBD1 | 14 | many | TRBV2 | TGTGCCAGCAGTTTTGGACAGGCCTCTAATGGCTACACCTTC | CASSFGQASNGYTF
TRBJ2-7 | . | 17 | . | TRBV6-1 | TGTGCCAGCAGTGAAGCCCAGGCGGGCTTGAGCTCCTACGAGCAGTACTTC | CASSEAQAGLSSYEQYF
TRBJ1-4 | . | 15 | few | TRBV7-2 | TGTGCCAGCAGCTTAAGGTCCAGGGGTGGTGAAAAACTGTTTTTT | CASSLRSRGGEKLFF
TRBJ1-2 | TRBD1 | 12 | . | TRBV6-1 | TGTGCCAGCTTAACAGGGGCGGGTGGCTACACCTTC | CASLTGAGGYTF
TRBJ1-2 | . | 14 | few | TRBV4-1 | TGCGCCAGCAGCCAAGGGCACAGCCCCACGGGCTACACCTTC | CASSQGHSPTGYTF
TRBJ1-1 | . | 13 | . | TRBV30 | TGTGCCTGGAGTGTACGTTTGCGCACTGAGGCTTTCTTT | CAWSVRLRTEAFF
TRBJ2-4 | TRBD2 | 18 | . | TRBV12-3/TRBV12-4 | TGTGCCAGCAGTTTAGGGGGACTAGCGGGGGGGCCCGTAAACATTCGGTACTTC | CASSLGGLAGGPVNIRYF
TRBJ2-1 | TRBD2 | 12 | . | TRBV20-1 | TGCAGTGCTACCGGGGGGAAGAATGAGCAGTTCTTC | CSATGGKNEQFF
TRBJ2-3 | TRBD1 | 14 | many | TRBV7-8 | TGTGCCAGCAGCTTTGACAGGGGCACAGATACGCAGTATTTT | CASSFDRGTDTQYF
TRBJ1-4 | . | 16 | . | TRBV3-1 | TGTGCCAGCAGCCAAAGGGACGGTGGAACAATGGAAAAACTGTTTTTT | CASSQRDGGTMEKLFF
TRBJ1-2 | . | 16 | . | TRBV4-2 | TGTGCCAGCAGCCAAGAGACGGCAGTAGCTAACTATGGCCACACCTTC | CASSQETAVANYGHTF
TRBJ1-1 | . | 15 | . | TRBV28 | TGTGCCAGCAGCTCCCACCCGACAGGGAACACTGAAGCTTTCTTT | CASSSHPTGNTEAFF
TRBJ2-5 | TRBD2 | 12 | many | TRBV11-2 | TGTGCCAGCAGTTGGACTAGCGAGACCCAGTACTTC | CASSWTSETQYF
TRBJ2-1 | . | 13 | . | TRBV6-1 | TGTGCCAGCAGTCGGGACTTCGACAATGAGCAGTTCTTC | CASSRDFDNEQFF
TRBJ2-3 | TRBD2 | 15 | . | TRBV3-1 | TGTGCCAGCAGCCAAGCTAGCGGGAGGGCAGATACGCAGTATTTT | CASSQASGRADTQYF
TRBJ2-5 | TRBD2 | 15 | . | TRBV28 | TGTGCCGGCAGTTACGTTTTAGCGGGAGGGGAGACCCAGTACTTC | CAGSYVLAGGETQYF
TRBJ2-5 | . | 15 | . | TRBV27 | TGTGCCAGCAGTTTATGGCTAGACCTAGCAGGGACCCAGTACTTC | CASSLWLDLAGTQYF
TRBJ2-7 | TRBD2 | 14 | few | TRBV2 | TGTGCCAGCAGTGGGACTAGCGGGAGAAATGAGCAGTACTTC | CASSGTSGRNEQYF
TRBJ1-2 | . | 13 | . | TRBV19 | TGTGCCAGTATTCGGGCCGGACAGAATGGCTACACCTTC | CASIRAGQNGYTF
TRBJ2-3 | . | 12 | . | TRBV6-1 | TGTGCCAGCACAAGACACTTAGATACGCAGTATTTT | CASTRHLDTQYF
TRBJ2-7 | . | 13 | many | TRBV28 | TGTGCCAGCAGTTTACAGCTTTCCTACGAGCAGTACTTC | CASSLQLSYEQYF
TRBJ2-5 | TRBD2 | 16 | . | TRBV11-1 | TGTGCCAGCAGCTTATATCCAGCGGGGGTGGTGGAGACCCAGTACTTC | CASSLYPAGVVETQYF
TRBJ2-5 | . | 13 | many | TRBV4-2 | TGTGCCAGCAGCCAAGTTTTAGGGGAGACCCAGTACTTC | CASSQVLGETQYF
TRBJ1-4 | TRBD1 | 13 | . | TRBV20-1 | TGCAGTGCCAAACAGGGGCCGGATGGAAAACTGTTTTTT | CSAKQGPDGKLFF
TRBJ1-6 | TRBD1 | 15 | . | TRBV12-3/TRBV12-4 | TGTGCCAGCAGCCCAAAGGACAGGGTAAATTCACCCCCCCACTTT | CASSPKDRVNSPPHF
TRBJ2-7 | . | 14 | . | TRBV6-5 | TGTGCCAGCAACTTACCTCGCAGGGAACACGAGCAGTACTTC | CASNLPRREHEQYF
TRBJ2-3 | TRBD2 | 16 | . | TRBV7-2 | TGTGCCAGCAGCAGAACCGGGACTAGGAGCACAGATACGCAGTATTTT | CASSRTGTRSTDTQYF
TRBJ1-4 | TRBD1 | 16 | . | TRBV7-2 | TGTGCCAGCAGCTATGGAGCCTTCAGGGGGGACGAAAAACTGTTTTTT | CASSYGAFRGDEKLFF
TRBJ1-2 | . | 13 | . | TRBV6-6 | TGTGCTGTAAAGGTCGGACAGAACTATGGCTACACCTTC | CAVKVGQNYGYTF
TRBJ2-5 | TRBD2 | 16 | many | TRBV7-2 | TGTGCCAGCAGCTTAGTCGGGACTAGCGGACAAGAGACCCAGTACTTC | CASSLVGTSGQETQYF
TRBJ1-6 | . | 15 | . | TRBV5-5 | TGTGCCAGCAGAGTGCTGGGGGCCAAAGGGGACCCCCTCCACTTT | CASRVLGAKGDPLHF
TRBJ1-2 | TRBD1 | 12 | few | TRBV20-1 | TGCAGTGCTATGACAGGGCCTTATGGCTACACCTTC | CSAMTGPYGYTF
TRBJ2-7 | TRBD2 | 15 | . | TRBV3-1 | TGTGCCAGCAGCCAAAGCGGGGGATCTACCTACGAGCAGTACTTC | CASSQSGGSTYEQYF
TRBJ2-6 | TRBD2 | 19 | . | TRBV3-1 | TGTGCCAGCAGCCAGAATCAGGGACTAGCGGGAGCTGGGGCCAACGTCCTGACTTTC | CASSQNQGLAGAGANVLTF